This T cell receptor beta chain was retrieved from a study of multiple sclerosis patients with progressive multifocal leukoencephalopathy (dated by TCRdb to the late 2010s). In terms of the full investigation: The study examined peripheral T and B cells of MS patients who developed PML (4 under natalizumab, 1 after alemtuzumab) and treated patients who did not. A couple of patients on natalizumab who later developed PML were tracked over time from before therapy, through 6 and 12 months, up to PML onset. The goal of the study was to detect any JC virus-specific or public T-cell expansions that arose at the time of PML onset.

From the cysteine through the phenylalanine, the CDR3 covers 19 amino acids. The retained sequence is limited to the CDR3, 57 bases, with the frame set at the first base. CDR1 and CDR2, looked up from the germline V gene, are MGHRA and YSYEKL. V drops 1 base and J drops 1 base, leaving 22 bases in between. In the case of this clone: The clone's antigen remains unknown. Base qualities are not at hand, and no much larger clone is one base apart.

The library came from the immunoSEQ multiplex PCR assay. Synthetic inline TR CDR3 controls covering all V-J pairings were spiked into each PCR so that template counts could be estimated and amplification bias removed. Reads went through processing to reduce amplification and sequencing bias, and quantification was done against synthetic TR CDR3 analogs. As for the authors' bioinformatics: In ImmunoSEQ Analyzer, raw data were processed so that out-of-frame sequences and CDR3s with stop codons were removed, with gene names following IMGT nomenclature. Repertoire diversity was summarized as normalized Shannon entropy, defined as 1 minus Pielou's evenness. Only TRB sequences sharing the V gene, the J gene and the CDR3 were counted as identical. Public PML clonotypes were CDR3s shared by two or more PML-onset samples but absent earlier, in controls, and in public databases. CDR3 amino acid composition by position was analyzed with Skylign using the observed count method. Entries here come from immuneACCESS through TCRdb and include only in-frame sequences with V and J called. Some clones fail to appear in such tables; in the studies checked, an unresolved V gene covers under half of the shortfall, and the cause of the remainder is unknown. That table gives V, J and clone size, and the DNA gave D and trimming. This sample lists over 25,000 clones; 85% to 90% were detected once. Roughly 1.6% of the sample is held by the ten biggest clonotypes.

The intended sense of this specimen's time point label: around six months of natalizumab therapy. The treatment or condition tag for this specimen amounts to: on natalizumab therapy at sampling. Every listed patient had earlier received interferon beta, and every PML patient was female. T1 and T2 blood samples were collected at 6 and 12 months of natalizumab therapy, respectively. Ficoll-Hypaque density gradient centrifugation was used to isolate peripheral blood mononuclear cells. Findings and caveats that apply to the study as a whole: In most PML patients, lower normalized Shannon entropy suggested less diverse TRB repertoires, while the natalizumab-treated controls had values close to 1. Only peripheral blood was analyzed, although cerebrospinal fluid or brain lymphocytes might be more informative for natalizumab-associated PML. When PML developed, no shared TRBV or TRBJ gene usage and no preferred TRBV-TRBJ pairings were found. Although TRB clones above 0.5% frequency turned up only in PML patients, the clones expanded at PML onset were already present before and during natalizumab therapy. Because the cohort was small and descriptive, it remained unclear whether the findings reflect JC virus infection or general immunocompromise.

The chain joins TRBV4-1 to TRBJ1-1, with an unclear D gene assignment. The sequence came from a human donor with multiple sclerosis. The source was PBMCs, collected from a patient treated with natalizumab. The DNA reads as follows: TGCGCCAGCAGCCAAGTAGCCCCCCAAGCGGGCCGGAGGAACACTGAAGCTTTCTTT. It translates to CASSQVAPQAGRRNTEAFF.